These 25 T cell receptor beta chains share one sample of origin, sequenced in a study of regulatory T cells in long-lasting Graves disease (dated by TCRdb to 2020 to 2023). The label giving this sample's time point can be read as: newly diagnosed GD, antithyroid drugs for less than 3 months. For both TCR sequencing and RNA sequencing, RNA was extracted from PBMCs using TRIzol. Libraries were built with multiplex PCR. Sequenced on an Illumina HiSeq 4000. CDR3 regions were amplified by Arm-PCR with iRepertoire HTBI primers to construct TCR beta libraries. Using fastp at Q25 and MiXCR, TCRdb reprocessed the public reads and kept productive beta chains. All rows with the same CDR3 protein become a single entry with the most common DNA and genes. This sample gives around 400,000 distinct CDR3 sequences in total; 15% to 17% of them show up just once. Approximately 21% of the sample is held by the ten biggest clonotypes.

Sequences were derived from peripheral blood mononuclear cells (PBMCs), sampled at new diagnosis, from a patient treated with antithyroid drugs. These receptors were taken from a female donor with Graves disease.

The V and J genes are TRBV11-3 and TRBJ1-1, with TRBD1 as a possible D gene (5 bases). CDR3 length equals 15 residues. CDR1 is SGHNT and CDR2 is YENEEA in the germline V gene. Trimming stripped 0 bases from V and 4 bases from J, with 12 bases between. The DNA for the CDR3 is TGTGCCAGCAGCTTAGATGGGGCCGGGGGCACTGAAGCTTTCTTT. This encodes CASSLDGAGGTEAFF.

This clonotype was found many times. The CDR3 DNA sequence: TGTGCCAGCAGCAGTAGCGGGAGGAATGAGCAGTTCTTC. Translation: CASSSSGRNEQFF. This chain uses TRBV11-1 with TRBJ2-1; TRBD2 matches at 10 bases. The CDR3 has 13 residues. Trimming at V came to 5 bases and at J to 7 bases, leaving 2 bases not matched to a gene. Germline CDR1 reads SGHAT; CDR2 reads FQDESV (reference sequence).

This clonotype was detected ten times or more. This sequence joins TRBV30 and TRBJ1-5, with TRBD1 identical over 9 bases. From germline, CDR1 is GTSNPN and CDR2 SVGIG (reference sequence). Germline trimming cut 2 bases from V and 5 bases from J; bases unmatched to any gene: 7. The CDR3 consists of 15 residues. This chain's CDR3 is CAWSHGTGRDQPQHF. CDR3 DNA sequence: TGTGCCTGGAGTCACGGGACAGGGAGAGATCAGCCCCAGCATTTT.

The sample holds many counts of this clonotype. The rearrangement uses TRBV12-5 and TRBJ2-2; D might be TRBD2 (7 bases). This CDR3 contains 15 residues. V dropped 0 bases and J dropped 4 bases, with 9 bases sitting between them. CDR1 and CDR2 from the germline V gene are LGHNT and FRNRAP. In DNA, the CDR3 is TGTGCTAGTGGTTTGGTCGGGGGGCGCACCGGGGAGCTGTTTTTT. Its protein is CASGLVGGRTGELFF. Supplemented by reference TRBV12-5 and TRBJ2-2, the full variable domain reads DARVTQTPRHKVTEMGQEVTMRCQPILGHNTVFWYRQTMMQGLELLAYFRNRAPLDDSGMPKDRFSAEMPDATLATLKIQPSEPRDSAVYFCASGLVGGRTGELFFGEGSRLTVL.

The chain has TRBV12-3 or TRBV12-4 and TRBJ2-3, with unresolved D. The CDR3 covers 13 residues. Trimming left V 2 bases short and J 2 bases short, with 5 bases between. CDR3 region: CASSLLNTDTQYF. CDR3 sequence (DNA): TGTGCCAGCAGTTTACTAAACACAGATACGCAGTATTTT.

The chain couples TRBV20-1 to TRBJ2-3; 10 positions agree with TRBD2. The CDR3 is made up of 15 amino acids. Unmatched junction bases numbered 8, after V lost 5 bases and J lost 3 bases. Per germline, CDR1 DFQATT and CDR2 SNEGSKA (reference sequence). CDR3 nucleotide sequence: TGCAGTGCTGGGATAGCGGGAGGAGGTACAGATACGCAGTATTTT. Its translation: CSAGIAGGGTDTQYF.

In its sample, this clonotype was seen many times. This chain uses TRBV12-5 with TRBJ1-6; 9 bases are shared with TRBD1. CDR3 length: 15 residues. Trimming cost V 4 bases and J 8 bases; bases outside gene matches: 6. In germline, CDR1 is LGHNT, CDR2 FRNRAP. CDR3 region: CASGSLGTGYSPLHF. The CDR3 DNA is TGTGCTAGTGGTTCCCTCGGGACAGGGTATTCACCCCTCCACTTT. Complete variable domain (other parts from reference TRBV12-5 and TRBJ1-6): DARVTQTPRHKVTEMGQEVTMRCQPILGHNTVFWYRQTMMQGLELLAYFRNRAPLDDSGMPKDRFSAEMPDATLATLKIQPSEPRDSAVYFCASGSLGTGYSPLHFGNGTRLTVT.

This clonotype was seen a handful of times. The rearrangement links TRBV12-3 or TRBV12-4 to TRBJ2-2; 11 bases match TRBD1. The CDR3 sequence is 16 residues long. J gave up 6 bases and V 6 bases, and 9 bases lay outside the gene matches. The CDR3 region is CASRITGTGGSGELFF. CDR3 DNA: TGTGCCAGCAGGATCACCGGGACAGGGGGGTCCGGGGAGCTGTTTTTT.

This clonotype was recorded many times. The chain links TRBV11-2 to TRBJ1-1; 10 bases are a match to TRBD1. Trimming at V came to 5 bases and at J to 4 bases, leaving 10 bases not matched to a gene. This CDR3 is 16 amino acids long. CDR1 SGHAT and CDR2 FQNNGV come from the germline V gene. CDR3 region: CASSLAGTGVSTEAFF. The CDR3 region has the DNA TGTGCCAGCAGCCTCGCGGGGACAGGGGTCTCCACTGAAGCTTTCTTT.

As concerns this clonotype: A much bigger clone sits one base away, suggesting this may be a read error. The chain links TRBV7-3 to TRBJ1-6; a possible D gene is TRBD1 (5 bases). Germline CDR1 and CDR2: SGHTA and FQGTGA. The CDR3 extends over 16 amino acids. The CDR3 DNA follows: TGTGCCAGCAGCCTGCAGGGAAGGTCCTTTAATTCACCCCTCCACTTT. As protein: CASSLQGRSFNSPLHF. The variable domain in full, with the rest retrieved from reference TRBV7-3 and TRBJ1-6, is GAGVSQTPSNKVTEKGKYVELRCDPISGHTALYWYRQSLGQGPEFLIYFQGTGAADDSGLPNDRFFAVRPEGSVSTLKIQRTERGDSAVYLCASSLQGRSFNSPLHFGNGTRLTVT.

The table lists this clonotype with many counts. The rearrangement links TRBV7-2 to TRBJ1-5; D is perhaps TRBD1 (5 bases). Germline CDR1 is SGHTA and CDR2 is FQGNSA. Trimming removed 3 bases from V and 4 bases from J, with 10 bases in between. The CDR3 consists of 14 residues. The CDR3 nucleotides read TGTGCCAGCAGCTTCGACAGCGGAAATCAGCCCCAGCATTTT. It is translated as CASSFDSGNQPQHF.

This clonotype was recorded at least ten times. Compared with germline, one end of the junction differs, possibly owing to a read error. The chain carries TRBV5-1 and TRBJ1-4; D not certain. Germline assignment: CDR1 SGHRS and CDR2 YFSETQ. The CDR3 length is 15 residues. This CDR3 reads CASSPNPATTEKLFF. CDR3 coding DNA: TGCGCCAGCAGCCCAAACCCAGCGACTACTGAAAAACTGTTTTTT.

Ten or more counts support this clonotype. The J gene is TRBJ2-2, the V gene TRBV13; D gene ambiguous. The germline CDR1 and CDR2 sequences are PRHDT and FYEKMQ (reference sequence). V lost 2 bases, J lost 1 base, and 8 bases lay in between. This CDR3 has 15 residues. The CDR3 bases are TGTGCCAGCAGCTTAATCGGGCTGAACACCGGGGAGCTGTTTTTT. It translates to CASSLIGLNTGELFF.

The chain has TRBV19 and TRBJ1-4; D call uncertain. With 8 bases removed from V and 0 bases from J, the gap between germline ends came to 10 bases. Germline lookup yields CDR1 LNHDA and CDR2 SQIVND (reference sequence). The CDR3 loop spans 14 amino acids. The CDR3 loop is CASGQFTTNEKLFF. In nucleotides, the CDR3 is TGTGCCAGTGGCCAATTTACAACTAATGAAAAACTGTTTTTT.

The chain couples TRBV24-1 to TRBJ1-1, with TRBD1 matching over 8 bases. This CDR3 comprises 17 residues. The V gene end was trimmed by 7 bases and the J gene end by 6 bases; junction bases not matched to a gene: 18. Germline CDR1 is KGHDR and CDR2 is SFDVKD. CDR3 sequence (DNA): TGTGCCACCAGGGGCAAAGGGTTATCAGGGGGCTTGGCTGAAGCTTTCTTT. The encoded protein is CATRGKGLSGGLAEAFF.

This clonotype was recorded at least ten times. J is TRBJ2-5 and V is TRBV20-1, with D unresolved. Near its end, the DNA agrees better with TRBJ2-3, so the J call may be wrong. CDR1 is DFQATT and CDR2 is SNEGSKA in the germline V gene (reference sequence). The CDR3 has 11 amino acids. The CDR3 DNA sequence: TGCAGTGCTAGACAGGTGGAGACGCAGTATTTT. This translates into CSARQVETQYF.

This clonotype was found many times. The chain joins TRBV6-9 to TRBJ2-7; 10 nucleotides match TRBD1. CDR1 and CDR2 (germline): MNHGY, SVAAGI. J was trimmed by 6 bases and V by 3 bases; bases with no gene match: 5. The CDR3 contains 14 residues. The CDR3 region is CASSYLTGGSEQYF. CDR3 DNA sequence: TGTGCCAGCAGTTACTTGACAGGGGGCTCCGAGCAGTACTTC.

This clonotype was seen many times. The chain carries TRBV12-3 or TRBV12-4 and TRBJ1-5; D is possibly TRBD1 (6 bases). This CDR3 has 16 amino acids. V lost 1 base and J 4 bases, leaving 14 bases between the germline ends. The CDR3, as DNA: TGTGCCAGCAGTTTAGGCGGGGGGCGAGGAAATCAGCCCCAGCATTTT. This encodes CASSLGGGRGNQPQHF.

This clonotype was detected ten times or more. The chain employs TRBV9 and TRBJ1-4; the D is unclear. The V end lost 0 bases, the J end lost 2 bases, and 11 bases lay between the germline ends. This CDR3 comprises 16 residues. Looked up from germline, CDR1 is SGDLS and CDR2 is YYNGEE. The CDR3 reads CASSVAPAPTNEKLFF. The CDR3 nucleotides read TGTGCCAGCAGCGTAGCTCCGGCACCTACTAATGAAAAACTGTTTTTT.

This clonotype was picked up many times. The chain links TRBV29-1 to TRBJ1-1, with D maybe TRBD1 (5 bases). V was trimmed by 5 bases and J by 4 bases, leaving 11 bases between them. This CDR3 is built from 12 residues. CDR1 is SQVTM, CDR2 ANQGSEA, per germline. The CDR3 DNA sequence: TGCAGCGTTTGGTGGGGCCCCACTGAAGCTTTCTTT. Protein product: CSVWWGPTEAFF. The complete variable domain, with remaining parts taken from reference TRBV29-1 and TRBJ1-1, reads SAVISQKPSRDICQRGTSLTIQCQVDSQVTMMFWYRQQPGQSLTLIATANQGSEATYESGFVIDKFPISRPNLTFSTLTVSNMSPEDSSIYLCSVWWGPTEAFFGQGTRLTVV.

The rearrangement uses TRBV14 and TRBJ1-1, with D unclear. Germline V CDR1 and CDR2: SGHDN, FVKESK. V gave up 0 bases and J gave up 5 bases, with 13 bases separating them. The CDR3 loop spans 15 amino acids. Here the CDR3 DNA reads TGTGCCAGCAGCCAAGATGCCGGGGTATGGACTGAAGCTTTCTTT. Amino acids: CASSQDAGVWTEAFF.

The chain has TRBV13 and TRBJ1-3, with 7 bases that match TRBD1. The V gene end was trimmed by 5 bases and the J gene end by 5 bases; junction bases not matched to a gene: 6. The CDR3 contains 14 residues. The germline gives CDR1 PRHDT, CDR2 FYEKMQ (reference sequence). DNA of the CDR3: TGTGCCAGCAGCAGCCGGGACAGACGAAACACCATATATTTT. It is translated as CASSSRDRRNTIYF.

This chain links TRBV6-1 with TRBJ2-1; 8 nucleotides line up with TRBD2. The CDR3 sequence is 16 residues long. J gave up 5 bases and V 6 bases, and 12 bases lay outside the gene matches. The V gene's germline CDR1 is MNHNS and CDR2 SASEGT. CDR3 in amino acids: CASRPLPGTRNNEQFF. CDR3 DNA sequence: TGTGCCAGCAGACCTTTACCCGGGACTAGAAACAATGAGCAGTTCTTC.

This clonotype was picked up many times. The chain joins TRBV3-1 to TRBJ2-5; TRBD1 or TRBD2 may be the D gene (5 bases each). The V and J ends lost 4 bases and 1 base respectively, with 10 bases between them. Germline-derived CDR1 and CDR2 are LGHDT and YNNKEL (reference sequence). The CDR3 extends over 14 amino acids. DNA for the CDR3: TGTGCCAGCAGCCCACTAGACAGCCAAGAGACCCAGTACTTC. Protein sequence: CASSPLDSQETQYF.

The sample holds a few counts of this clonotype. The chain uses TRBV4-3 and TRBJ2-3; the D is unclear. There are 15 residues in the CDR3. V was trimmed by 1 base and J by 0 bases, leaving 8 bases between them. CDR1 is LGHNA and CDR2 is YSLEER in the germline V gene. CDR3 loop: CASSQGEASTDTQYF. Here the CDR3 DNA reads TGCGCCAGCAGCCAAGGCGAGGCGAGCACAGATACGCAGTATTTT.